This T cell receptor (beta chain) was sequenced in a study of T cell repertoires in cytomegalovirus infection. Overall study: The authors relied on CMV epitopes, both recently identified HLA-C-restricted and well-studied HLA-B-restricted.

Worth noting for this clonotype: The antigen is unknown.

One entry per CDR3 protein results from TCRdb running MiXCR on the reads. This sample has about 470,000 distinct CDR3 sequences, with under 55% found just once. The receptor was derived from a human donor in good health (CMV status not recorded). Some clones in this sample may be carry-over from other donors' samples. The specimen comprised cultured PBMCs, sampled from culture after CMV antigen stimulation.

The CDR3 DNA sequence: TGCAGTGCTAGGGATAGCTACGCGAACACCGGGGAGCTGTTTTTT. This gives the protein CSARDSYANTGELFF. The rearrangement links TRBV20-1 to TRBJ2-2; D remains unclear. CDR1 is DFQATT and CDR2 is SNEGSKA in the germline V gene (reference sequence). Trimming cost V 3 bases and J 0 bases, with 11 bases left between them. The CDR3 runs to 15 residues.